Listed below are T cell receptor beta chains from one sample, sequenced in a study of blood T cell repertoires in COVID-19. Only in-frame clones appear in the TCRdb table, and some are missing; sequencing was by immunoSEQ multiplex PCR. The sample has tens of thousands of clones; 74% are singletons. Sequenced: peripheral blood. The receptors here all came from a human donor with acute or convalescent COVID-19. The donor label of this sample is uncertain. Both conserved end residues are part of each CDR3. Each record gives: V gene, J gene, D gene, CDR3 protein. D genes are given only for firm matches.

v_call: TRBV2
j_call: TRBJ2-3
d_call: TRBD1
cdr3_aa: CASRDRDTDTQYF

v_call: TRBV18
j_call: TRBJ1-6
d_call: -
cdr3_aa: CASSPGSSYNSPLHF

v_call: TRBV28
j_call: TRBJ1-6
d_call: -
cdr3_aa: CASSLWGREVWSPLHF

v_call: TRBV12-3/TRBV12-4
j_call: TRBJ1-2
d_call: -
cdr3_aa: CASSLRTGYTF

v_call: TRBV5-8
j_call: TRBJ1-5
d_call: -
cdr3_aa: CASSLVGGPNQPQHF

v_call: TRBV24-1
j_call: TRBJ2-5
d_call: TRBD2
cdr3_aa: CATSAGDSGAETQYF

v_call: TRBV9
j_call: TRBJ1-4
d_call: TRBD1
cdr3_aa: CASSVEGQRNEKLFF

v_call: TRBV7-2
j_call: TRBJ2-3
d_call: TRBD2
cdr3_aa: CASSLASGSTDTQYF

v_call: TRBV7-2
j_call: TRBJ2-7
d_call: -
cdr3_aa: CASSFGGEQYF

v_call: TRBV5-4
j_call: TRBJ1-2
d_call: TRBD1
cdr3_aa: CASSLPEPTGGYTF

v_call: TRBV9
j_call: TRBJ1-3
d_call: -
cdr3_aa: CASSVDITSSGNTIYF

v_call: TRBV5-5
j_call: TRBJ1-2
d_call: -
cdr3_aa: CASSLRWGDYGYTF

v_call: TRBV5-6
j_call: TRBJ1-5
d_call: -
cdr3_aa: CASSFSGNNQPQHF

v_call: TRBV6-6
j_call: TRBJ1-4
d_call: -
cdr3_aa: CASSYPQRGFEKLFF

v_call: TRBV2
j_call: TRBJ2-5
d_call: -
cdr3_aa: CATTGNIQETQYF

v_call: TRBV4-3
j_call: TRBJ2-6
d_call: -
cdr3_aa: CASSQYSQGPRSGANVLTF

v_call: TRBV5-6
j_call: TRBJ2-1
d_call: -
cdr3_aa: CASSLISWGGEQFF

v_call: TRBV20-1
j_call: TRBJ1-1
d_call: -
cdr3_aa: CSASNRQEAFF

v_call: TRBV10-3
j_call: TRBJ2-3
d_call: TRBD1
cdr3_aa: CAISTIRGQDTDTQYF

v_call: TRBV30
j_call: TRBJ2-1
d_call: TRBD2
cdr3_aa: CAWVTGTSLGNEQFF

v_call: TRBV5-1
j_call: TRBJ1-4
d_call: TRBD1
cdr3_aa: CASSGGDRNEKLFF

v_call: TRBV7-2
j_call: TRBJ1-1
d_call: TRBD1
cdr3_aa: CASSSGGGYTEAFF

v_call: TRBV2
j_call: TRBJ2-2
d_call: -
cdr3_aa: CASSEYRAPGTGELFF

v_call: TRBV18
j_call: TRBJ2-1
d_call: -
cdr3_aa: CASSPRDEQFF

v_call: TRBV28
j_call: TRBJ2-5
d_call: TRBD1
cdr3_aa: CASSLLTSGQQETQYF

v_call: TRBV11-3
j_call: TRBJ2-1
d_call: -
cdr3_aa: CASSSGGARARGEQFF

v_call: TRBV19
j_call: TRBJ1-5
d_call: TRBD1
cdr3_aa: CASRQTGDTQPQHF

v_call: TRBV5-6
j_call: TRBJ1-4
d_call: -
cdr3_aa: CASSRNRLTNEKLFF

v_call: TRBV20-1
j_call: TRBJ2-7
d_call: TRBD2
cdr3_aa: CSASLPGGTYEQYF

v_call: TRBV6-2/TRBV6-3
j_call: TRBJ1-5
d_call: TRBD1
cdr3_aa: CASSYTPFDRVGNQPQHF

v_call: TRBV5-6
j_call: TRBJ2-7
d_call: -
cdr3_aa: CASSLAREQYF

v_call: TRBV7-2
j_call: TRBJ1-1
d_call: -
cdr3_aa: CASSWGVGTEAFF

v_call: TRBV9
j_call: TRBJ2-1
d_call: -
cdr3_aa: CASSVGGGSYNEQFF

v_call: TRBV6-5
j_call: TRBJ1-5
d_call: -
cdr3_aa: CASRAQRGNQPQHF

v_call: TRBV9
j_call: TRBJ1-2
d_call: -
cdr3_aa: CASSPSVGARGYTF

v_call: TRBV28
j_call: TRBJ1-1
d_call: -
cdr3_aa: CASSFNSREAFF

v_call: TRBV5-1
j_call: TRBJ1-2
d_call: TRBD1
cdr3_aa: CASSLGSGTDYGYTF

v_call: TRBV11-3
j_call: TRBJ2-1
d_call: -
cdr3_aa: CASSFSLVSNEQFF

v_call: TRBV7-8
j_call: TRBJ2-5
d_call: TRBD1
cdr3_aa: CASGTGGLETQYF

v_call: TRBV15
j_call: TRBJ2-1
d_call: TRBD1
cdr3_aa: CATSRSGQGGSNEQFF

v_call: TRBV6-4
j_call: TRBJ2-2
d_call: -
cdr3_aa: CASSDFLSNTGELFF

v_call: TRBV6-1
j_call: TRBJ2-1
d_call: -
cdr3_aa: CASSQWRYEQFF

v_call: TRBV19
j_call: TRBJ2-5
d_call: TRBD1
cdr3_aa: CASRSTGEREETQYF

v_call: TRBV28
j_call: TRBJ1-2
d_call: -
cdr3_aa: CAANRINYGYTF

v_call: TRBV19
j_call: TRBJ2-6
d_call: TRBD1
cdr3_aa: CASTDRGSSGANVLTF